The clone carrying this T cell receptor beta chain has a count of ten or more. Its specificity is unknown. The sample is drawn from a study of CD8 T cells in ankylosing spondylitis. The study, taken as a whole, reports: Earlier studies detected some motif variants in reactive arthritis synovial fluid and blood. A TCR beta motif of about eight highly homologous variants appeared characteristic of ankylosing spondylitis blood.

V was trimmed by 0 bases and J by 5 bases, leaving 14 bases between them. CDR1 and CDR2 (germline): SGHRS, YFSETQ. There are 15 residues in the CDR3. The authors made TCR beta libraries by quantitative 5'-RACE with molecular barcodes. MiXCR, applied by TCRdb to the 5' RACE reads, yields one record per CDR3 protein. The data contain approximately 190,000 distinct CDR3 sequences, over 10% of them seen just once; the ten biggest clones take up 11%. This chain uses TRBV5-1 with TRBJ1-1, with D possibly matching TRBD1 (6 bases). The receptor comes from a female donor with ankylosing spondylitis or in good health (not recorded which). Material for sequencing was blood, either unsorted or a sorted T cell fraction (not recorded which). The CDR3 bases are TGCGCCAGCAGCTTGGGGCCTGAGAGGGGGACTGAAGCTTTCTTT. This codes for CASSLGPERGTEAFF.